This T cell receptor (beta chain) is drawn from a study of identical twins. TCRdb reprocessed the 5' RACE reads via MiXCR and lists one record per CDR3 protein. The sample lists 1.5 million to 2 million distinct CDR3 sequences; under 35% were seen once. Study-level findings and limits: Modeled out-of-frame TCR alpha sharing in monozygotic twins fell below observed levels. Conclusions were drawn cross-sectionally by statistical analysis, without following the same donors.

Regarding this clonotype: Its antigen remains unidentified.

The CDR3 has 16 residues. With V trimmed by 2 bases and J by 4 bases, 11 bases remained unmatched. Germline CDR1 SQVTM, CDR2 ANQGSEA. V is TRBV29-1 and J is TRBJ2-3; TRBD2 aligns across 8 bases. The receptor was derived from a newborn girl in good health. The sample taken for sequencing was cord blood. The CDR3 loop reads CSVESLGGRSPDTQYF. CDR3 nucleotide sequence: TGCAGCGTTGAATCTCTGGGCGGGAGGTCCCCAGATACGCAGTATTTT.